This record concerns one T cell receptor beta chain sequence. Its antigen is not known. The record originates from a study of T cells after yellow fever vaccination. Study observations and caveats: Once the booster was given, most primary-vaccination clones reappeared, at over 95% for CD4 and roughly 91% for CD8. Overall, a small share of clonotypes was seen in both CD4 and CD8 compartments.

TCRdb processed the 5' RACE reads anew with MiXCR; each CDR3 protein has one entry. Among roughly 49,000 distinct CDR3 sequences listed, about 7.4% were seen once. This CDR3 comprises 14 residues. V lost 6 bases and J lost 3; bases outside the gene matches: 7. Looked up from germline, CDR1 is MNHEY and CDR2 is SVGAGI. Specimen: CD8+ T cells sorted from PBMCs, collected more than 13 days after the first yellow fever vaccination. This receptor was taken from a man between 18 and 29 years old who received the YFV17D yellow fever vaccine. The rearrangement links TRBV6-5 to TRBJ2-7; TRBD1 matches at 8 bases. CDR3 nucleotides: TGTGCCAGCAGCGTGGGACAGGTTTTCTACGAGCAGTACTTC. Translation: CASSVGQVFYEQYF.